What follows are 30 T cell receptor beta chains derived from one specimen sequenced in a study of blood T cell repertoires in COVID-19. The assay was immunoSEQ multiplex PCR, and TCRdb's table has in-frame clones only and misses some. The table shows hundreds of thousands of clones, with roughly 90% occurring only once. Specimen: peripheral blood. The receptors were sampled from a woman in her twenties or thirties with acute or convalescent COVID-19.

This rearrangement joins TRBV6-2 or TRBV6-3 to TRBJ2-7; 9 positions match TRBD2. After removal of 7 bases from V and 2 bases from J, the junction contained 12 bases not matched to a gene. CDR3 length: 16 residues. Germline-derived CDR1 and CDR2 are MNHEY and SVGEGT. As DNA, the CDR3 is TGTGCCAGCACCCCCTGGGCTAGCGGGACACCCTACGAGCAGTACTTC. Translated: CASTPWASGTPYEQYF.

The CDR3 spells CSVPAGAVSTEAFF. Written as DNA, the CDR3 is TGCAGCGTTCCGGCGGGGGCTGTCAGCACTGAAGCTTTCTTT. The V call is TRBV29-1, the J call TRBJ1-1; D might be TRBD1 (6 bases). Trimming cost V 5 bases and J 4 bases, with 17 bases left between them. The germline V gene encodes CDR1 SQVTM and CDR2 ANQGSEA. The CDR3 is made up of 14 amino acids.

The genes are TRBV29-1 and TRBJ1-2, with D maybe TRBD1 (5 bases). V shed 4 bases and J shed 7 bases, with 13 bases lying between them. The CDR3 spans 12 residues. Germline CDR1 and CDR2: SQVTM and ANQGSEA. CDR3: CSVGGSLVGYTF. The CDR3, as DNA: TGCAGCGTTGGGGGCTCGTTAGTTGGCTACACCTTC.

The CDR3 coding sequence is TGTGCCAGCAGTGAAGGGACTGTCGGGGGGTACGAGCAGTACTTC. As protein: CASSEGTVGGYEQYF. The rearrangement links TRBV6-1 to TRBJ2-7; 7 nucleotides line up with TRBD2. V lost 1 base, J lost 4 bases, and 7 bases stayed unmatched. CDR1 and CDR2 from the germline V gene are MNHNS and SASEGT. The CDR3 is 15 amino acids.

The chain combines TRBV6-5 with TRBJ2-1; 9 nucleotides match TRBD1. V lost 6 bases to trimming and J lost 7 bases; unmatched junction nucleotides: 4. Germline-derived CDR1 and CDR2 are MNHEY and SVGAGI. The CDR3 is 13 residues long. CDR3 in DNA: TGTGCCAGCAGAGGGACAGGGTGGAATGAGCAGTTCTTC. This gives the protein CASRGTGWNEQFF.

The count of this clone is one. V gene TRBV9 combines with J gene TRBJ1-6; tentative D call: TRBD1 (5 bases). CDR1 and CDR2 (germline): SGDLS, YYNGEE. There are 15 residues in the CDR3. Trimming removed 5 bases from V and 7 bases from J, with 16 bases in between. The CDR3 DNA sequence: TGTGCCAGCAGTGAGACCCGGGGGGGGAATTCACCCCTCCACTTT. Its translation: CASSETRGGNSPLHF.

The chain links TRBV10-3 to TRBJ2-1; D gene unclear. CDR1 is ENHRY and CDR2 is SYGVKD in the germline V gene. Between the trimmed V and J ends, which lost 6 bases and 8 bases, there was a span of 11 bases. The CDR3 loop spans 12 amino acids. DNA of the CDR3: TGTGCCATCAGCCCCTCTTATGATGAGCAGTTCTTC. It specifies CAISPSYDEQFF.

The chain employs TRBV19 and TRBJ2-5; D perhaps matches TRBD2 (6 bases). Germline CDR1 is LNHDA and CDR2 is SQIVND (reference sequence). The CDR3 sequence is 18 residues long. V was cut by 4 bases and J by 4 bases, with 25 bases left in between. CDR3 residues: CASSKGTSFDGAPETQYF. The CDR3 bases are TGTGCCAGTAGTAAGGGGACTTCATTCGACGGAGCACCAGAGACCCAGTACTTC.

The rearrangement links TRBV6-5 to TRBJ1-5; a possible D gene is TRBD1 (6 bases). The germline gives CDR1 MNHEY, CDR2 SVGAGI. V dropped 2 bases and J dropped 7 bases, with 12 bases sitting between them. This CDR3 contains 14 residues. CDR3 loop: CASSYSGGHQPQHF. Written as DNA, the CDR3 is TGTGCCAGCAGTTACAGCGGGGGGCACCAGCCCCAGCATTTT.

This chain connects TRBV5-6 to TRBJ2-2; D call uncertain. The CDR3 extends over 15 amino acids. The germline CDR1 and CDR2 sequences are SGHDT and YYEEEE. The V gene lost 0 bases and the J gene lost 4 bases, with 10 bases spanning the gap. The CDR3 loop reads CASSLDVVGTGELFF. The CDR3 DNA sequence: TGTGCCAGCAGCTTGGATGTCGTCGGCACCGGGGAGCTGTTTTTT.

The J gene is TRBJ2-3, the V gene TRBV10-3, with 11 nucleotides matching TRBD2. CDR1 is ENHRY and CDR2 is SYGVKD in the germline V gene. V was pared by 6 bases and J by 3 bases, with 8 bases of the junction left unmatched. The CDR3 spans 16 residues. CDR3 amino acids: CAISLELAGATDTQYF. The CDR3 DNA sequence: TGTGCCATCAGCTTAGAACTAGCGGGAGCAACAGATACGCAGTATTTT.

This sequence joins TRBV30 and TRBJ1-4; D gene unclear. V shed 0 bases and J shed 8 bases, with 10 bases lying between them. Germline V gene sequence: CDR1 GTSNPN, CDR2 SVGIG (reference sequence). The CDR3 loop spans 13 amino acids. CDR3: CAWSVPGSEKLFF. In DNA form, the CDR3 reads TGTGCCTGGAGTGTACCGGGTTCCGAAAAACTGTTTTTT. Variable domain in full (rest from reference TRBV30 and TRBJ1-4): SQTIHQWPATLVQPVGSPLSLECTVEGTSNPNLYWYRQAAGRGLQLLFYSVGIGQISSEVPQNLSASRPQDRQFILSSKKLLLSDSGFYLCAWSVPGSEKLFFGSGTQLSVL.

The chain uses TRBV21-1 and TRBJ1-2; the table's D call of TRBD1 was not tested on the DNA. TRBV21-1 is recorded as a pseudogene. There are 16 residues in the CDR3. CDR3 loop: CASSKPSGTGEDGYTF. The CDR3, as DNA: TGTGCCAGCAGCAAACCATCCGGGACAGGGGAAGATGGCTACACCTTC.

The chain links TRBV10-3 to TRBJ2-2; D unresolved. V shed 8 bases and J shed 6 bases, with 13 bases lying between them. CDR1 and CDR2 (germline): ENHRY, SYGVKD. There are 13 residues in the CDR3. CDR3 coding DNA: TGTGCCATCGGCGGAGACGGCGCCGGGGAGCTGTTTTTT. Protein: CAIGGDGAGELFF.

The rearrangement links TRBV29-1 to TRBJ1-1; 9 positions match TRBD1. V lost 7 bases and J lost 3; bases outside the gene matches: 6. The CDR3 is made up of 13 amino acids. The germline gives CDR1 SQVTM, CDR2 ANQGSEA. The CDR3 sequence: CSAWGQGYTEAFF. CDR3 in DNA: TGCAGCGCATGGGGACAGGGTTACACTGAAGCTTTCTTT.

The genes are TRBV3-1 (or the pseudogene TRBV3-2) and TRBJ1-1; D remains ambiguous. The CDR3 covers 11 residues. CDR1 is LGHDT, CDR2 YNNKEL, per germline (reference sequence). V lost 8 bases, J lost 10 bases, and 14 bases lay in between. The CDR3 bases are TGTGCCAGCCTAAGCATCAGGCGAGCTTTCTTT. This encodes CASLSIRRAFF.

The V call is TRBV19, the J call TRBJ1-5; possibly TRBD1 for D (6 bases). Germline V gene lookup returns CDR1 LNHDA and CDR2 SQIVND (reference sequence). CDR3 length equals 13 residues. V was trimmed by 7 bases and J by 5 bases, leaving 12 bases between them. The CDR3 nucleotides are TGTGCCAGTACCAAGACAGGTTATCAGCCCCAGCATTTT. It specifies CASTKTGYQPQHF.

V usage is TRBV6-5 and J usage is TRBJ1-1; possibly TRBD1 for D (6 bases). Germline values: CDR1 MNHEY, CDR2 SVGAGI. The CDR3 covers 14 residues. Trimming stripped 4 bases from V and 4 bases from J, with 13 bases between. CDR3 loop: CASSSTGQTTEAFF. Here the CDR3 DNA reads TGTGCCAGCAGTTCCACTGGACAGACCACTGAAGCTTTCTTT.

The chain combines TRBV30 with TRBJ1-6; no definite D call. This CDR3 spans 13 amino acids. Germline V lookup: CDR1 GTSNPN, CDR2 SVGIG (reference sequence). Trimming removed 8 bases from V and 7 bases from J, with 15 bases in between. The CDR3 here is CAGNAQNNSPLHF. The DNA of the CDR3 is TGTGCCGGGAATGCACAAAACAATTCACCCCTCCACTTT.

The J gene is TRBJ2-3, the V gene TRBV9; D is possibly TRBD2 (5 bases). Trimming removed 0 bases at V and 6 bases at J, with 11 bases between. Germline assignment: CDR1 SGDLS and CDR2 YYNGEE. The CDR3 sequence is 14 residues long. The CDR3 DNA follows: TGTGCCAGCAGCGTAGAGGGAGCTCGGGATACGCAGTATTTT. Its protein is CASSVEGARDTQYF. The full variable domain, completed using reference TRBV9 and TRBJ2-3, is DSGVTQTPKHLITATGQRVTLRCSPRSGDLSVYWYQQSLDQGLQFLIQYYNGEERAKGNILERFSAQQFPDLHSELNLSSLELGDSALYFCASSVEGARDTQYFGPGTRLTVL.

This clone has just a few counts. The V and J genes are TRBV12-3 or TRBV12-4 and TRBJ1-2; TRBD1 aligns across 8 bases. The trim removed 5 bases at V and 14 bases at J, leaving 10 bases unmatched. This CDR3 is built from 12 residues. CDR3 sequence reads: CASSPGTGLSTF. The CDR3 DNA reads TGTGCCAGCAGTCCCGGGACAGGCTTGTCTACCTTC.

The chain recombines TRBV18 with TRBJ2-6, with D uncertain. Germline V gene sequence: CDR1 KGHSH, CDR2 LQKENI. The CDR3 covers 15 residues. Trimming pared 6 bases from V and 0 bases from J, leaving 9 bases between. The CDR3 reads CASSRQTSGANVLTF. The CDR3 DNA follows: TGTGCCAGCTCGCGGCAGACCTCTGGGGCCAACGTCCTGACTTTC.

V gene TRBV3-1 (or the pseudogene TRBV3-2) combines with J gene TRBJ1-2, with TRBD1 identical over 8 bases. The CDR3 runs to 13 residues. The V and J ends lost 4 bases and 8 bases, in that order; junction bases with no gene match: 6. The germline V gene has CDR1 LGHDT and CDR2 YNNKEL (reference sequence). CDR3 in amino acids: CASSPGQGRGYTF. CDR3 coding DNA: TGTGCCAGCAGCCCCGGACAGGGACGGGGCTACACCTTC.

The CDR3 loop reads CARNRTGTGDNEQFF. The CDR3 DNA reads TGTGCCAGAAACCGAACCGGGACAGGGGACAATGAGCAGTTCTTC. J is TRBJ2-1 and V is TRBV7-7; 10 bases fit TRBD1. Losses at the gene ends were 9 bases for V and 5 bases for J; bases not matched to a gene: 10. CDR1 SSHAT and CDR2 FNYEAQ come from the germline V gene (reference sequence). CDR3 size: 15 residues. The full variable domain, in which reference TRBV7-7 and TRBJ2-1 provide the parts outside the CDR3, is GAGVSQSPRYKVTKRGQDVTLRCDPISSHATLYWYQQALGQGPEFLTYFNYEAQPDKSGLPSDRFSAERPEGSISTLTIQRTEQRDSAMYRCARNRTGTGDNEQFFGPGTRLTVL.

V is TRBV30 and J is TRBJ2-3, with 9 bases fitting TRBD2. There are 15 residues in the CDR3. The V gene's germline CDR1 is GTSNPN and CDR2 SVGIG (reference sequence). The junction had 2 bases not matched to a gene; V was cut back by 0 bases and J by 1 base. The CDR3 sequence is CAWSVAGGGTDTQYF. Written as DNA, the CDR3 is TGTGCCTGGAGTGTAGCGGGAGGCGGCACAGATACGCAGTATTTT.

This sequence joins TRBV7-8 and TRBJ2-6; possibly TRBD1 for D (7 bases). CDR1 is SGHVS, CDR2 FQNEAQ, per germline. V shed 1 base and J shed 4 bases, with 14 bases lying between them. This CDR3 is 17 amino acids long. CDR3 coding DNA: TGTGCCAGCAGCTTAGGTGCAGGGGGGCACGGGGCCAACGTCCTGACTTTC. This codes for CASSLGAGGHGANVLTF.

CDR3 sequence: CASSTGGRKLFF. The CDR3 region has the DNA TGTGCCAGCAGCACAGGGGGCCGAAAACTGTTTTTT. The genes are TRBV12-3 or TRBV12-4 and TRBJ1-4; 9 bases map to TRBD1. V gave up 6 bases and J gave up 10 bases; unmatched junction bases: 3. The CDR3 sequence is 12 residues long.

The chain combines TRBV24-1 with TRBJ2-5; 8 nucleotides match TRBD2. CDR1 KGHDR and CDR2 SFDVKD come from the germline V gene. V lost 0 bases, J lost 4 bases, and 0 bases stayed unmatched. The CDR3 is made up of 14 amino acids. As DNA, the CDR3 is TGTGCCACCAGTGATTTGAGCGGGGGAGAGACCCAGTACTTC. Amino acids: CATSDLSGGETQYF.

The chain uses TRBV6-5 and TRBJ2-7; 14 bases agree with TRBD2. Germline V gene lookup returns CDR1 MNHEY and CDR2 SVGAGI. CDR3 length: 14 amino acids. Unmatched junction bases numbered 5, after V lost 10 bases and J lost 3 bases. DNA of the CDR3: TGTGCCACAAGAGGGACTAGCGGGAGCTACGAGCAGTACTTC. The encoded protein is CATRGTSGSYEQYF.

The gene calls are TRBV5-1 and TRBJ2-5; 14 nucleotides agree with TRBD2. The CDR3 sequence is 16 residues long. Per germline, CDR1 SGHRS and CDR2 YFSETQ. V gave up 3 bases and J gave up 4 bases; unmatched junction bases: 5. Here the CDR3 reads CASSSRLAGGVETQYF. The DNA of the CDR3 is TGCGCCAGCAGCTCCCGACTAGCGGGAGGGGTAGAGACCCAGTACTTC.